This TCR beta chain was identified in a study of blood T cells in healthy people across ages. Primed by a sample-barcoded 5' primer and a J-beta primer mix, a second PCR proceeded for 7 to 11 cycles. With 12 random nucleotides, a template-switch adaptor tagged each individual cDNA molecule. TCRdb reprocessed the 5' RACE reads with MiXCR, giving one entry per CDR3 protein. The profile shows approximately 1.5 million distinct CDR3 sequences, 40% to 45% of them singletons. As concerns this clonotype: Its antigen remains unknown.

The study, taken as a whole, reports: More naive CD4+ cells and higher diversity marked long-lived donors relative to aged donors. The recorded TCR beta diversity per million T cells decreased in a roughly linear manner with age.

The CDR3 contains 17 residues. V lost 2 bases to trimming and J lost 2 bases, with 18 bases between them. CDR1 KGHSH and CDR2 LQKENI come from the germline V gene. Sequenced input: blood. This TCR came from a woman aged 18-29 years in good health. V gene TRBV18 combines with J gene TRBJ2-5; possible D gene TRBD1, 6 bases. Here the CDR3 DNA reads TGTGCCAGCTCACCAGCTCGACCGGGACACCGACAAGAGACCCAGTACTTC. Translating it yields CASSPARPGHRQETQYF.